This T cell receptor (beta chain) was sequenced in a study of blood T cells in healthy people across ages. Whole-study context: Capture by template switching was about one barcoded beta molecule per two T cells.

CDR3 size: 13 residues. The V segment lost 5 bases and the J segment 8 bases; nucleotides outside the gene matches: 8. Germline V CDR1 and CDR2: SGHTA, FQGNSA. Study findings and constraints: Naive T cell percentage and TCR beta diversity correlated strongly.

Alongside a J-beta primer mix, a sample-barcoded 5' primer served in a second PCR lasting roughly 6 to 11 cycles. From the 5' RACE reads, TCRdb called clonotypes with MiXCR, one entry per CDR3 protein. Of around 800,000 distinct CDR3 sequences listed, 62% are singletons. There are a few counts of this clonotype. The antigen is undetermined. Sequences were obtained from blood. The chain recombines TRBV7-2 with TRBJ1-1; 7 positions agree with TRBD1. The origin of this receptor is a man aged 25 to 45 in good health. The CDR3 here is CASSRTGVQEAFF. The CDR3 DNA reads as TGTGCCAGCAGCCGAACAGGGGTCCAGGAAGCTTTCTTT.